This T cell receptor (beta chain) originates from a study of blood T cell repertoires in COVID-19. Study background: PBMCs, B-cell-depleted T cells, or T cells were the source of the cDNA or gDNA that made up the material.

Methods used by the authors: Amplifying reference gene primers gave estimates of nucleated cell counts. Produced via immunoSEQ multiplex PCR; TCRdb's table is partial and in-frame only. V and J calls and clone size are given by that table; D and trimming were obtained from the DNA. Of more than 250,000 clones listed, 70% to 90% are singletons. There are 18 residues in the CDR3. Germline CDR1 and CDR2: SGHTA and FQGNSA. V lost 5 bases and J lost 0; bases outside the gene matches: 9. This clone was counted only a few times. The TCR comes from a man in his fifties or sixties who had recovered from COVID-19. The chain combines TRBV7-2 with TRBJ1-6; 8 bases map to TRBD1. Specimen: peripheral blood. For the CDR3, the DNA is TGTGCCAGCAGCGTACCAGGGGGCAGGGGCTCCTATAATTCACCCCTCCACTTT. Translation: CASSVPGGRGSYNSPLHF.